Each of the 28 T cell receptor beta chains below was sequenced from the same sample in a study of blood T cell repertoires in COVID-19 (dated by TCRdb to the early 2020s). Library creation used the immunoSEQ multiplex PCR assay. The clones in this table, taken by TCRdb from immuneACCESS, are in-frame only. Not every clone is retained; where verified, under half of the shortfall comes from an unresolved V gene, and the cause of the rest is unknown. The sample table shows 150,000 to 250,000 clones, and 75% to 90% are seen once. More than 2% of the sample goes to the ten largest clones. Sequenced sample: PBMCs or T cells enriched from blood (not recorded which). These TCRs come from a woman in her twenties or thirties who had recovered from COVID-19.

The CDR3 DNA is TGTGCCAGCCAACTTGGTTATGGCTACACCTTC. Protein: CASQLGYGYTF. The chain couples TRBV2 to TRBJ1-2; D remains ambiguous. The CDR3 extends over 11 amino acids. Trimming cost V 8 bases and J 5 bases, with 9 bases left between them. Looked up from germline, CDR1 is SNHLY and CDR2 is FYNNEI.

The rearrangement uses TRBV7-9 and TRBJ1-2, with 11 bases identical to TRBD1. Germline V CDR1 and CDR2: SEHNR, FQNEAQ (reference sequence). This CDR3 contains 16 residues. Trimming took 1 base from V and 8 from J; bases not matched to a gene: 9. The CDR3 here is CASSLGTGGYMGGYTF. The CDR3 DNA reads TGTGCCAGCAGCTTAGGGACAGGGGGCTACATGGGAGGCTACACCTTC.

The chain links TRBV14 to TRBJ2-1, with TRBD1 matching over 9 bases. Germline V gives CDR1 SGHDN, CDR2 FVKESK. The J segment lost 10 bases and the V segment lost 1 base, leaving 5 bases of the junction unmatched. CDR3 size: 14 residues. The CDR3 nucleotides are TGTGCCAGCAGCCAAGTGGACAGGGGTGGCGAGCAGTTCTTC. Amino acids: CASSQVDRGGEQFF.

The chain combines TRBV7-8 with TRBJ2-5, with TRBD2 matching 9 bases. In germline, CDR1 is SGHVS, CDR2 FQNEAQ. The CDR3 contains 16 residues. J was trimmed by 5 bases and V by 0 bases; bases with no gene match: 7. As DNA, the CDR3 is TGTGCCAGCAGCTTAGCTTTAGCGGGAGCGTGGGAGACCCAGTACTTC. The encoded protein is CASSLALAGAWETQYF.

V and J are TRBV11-2 and TRBJ2-7; TRBD1 matches at 11 bases. V gave up 1 base and J gave up 0 bases; unmatched junction bases: 5. The CDR3 length is 17 residues. The V gene's germline CDR1 is SGHAT and CDR2 FQNNGV. The CDR3 spells CASSLGTGGTHSYEQYF. The CDR3 DNA is TGTGCCAGCAGCTTAGGGACAGGGGGCACCCACTCCTACGAGCAGTACTTC.

The V gene is TRBV29-1, the J gene TRBJ1-1; 10 bases are a match to TRBD1. The junction had 10 bases not matched to a gene; V was cut back by 7 bases and J by 8 bases. The CDR3 length is 13 residues. CDR1 SQVTM and CDR2 ANQGSEA come from the germline V gene. The CDR3, as DNA: TGCAGCGCTGACGCGACAGGGGGCGGGGAAGCTTTCTTT. Translating gives CSADATGGGEAFF. The full variable domain, its missing parts supplied by reference TRBV29-1 and TRBJ1-1, is SAVISQKPSRDICQRGTSLTIQCQVDSQVTMMFWYRQQPGQSLTLIATANQGSEATYESGFVIDKFPISRPNLTFSTLTVSNMSPEDSSIYLCSADATGGGEAFFGQGTRLTVV.

The chain couples TRBV11-1 to TRBJ2-7, with D perhaps matching TRBD2 (6 bases). The V gene's germline CDR1 is SGHAT and CDR2 FQDESV (reference sequence). V was shortened by 5 bases and J by 7 bases, with 15 bases between the two germline ends. This CDR3 region has 13 residues. Written as DNA, the CDR3 is TGTGCCAGCAGCCCGACTAGGACGGGGGAGCAGTACTTC. Protein: CASSPTRTGEQYF.

The rearrangement links TRBV9 to TRBJ2-3, with 9 bases that match TRBD2. The germline gives CDR1 SGDLS, CDR2 YYNGEE. Trimming removed 0 bases from V and 7 bases from J; junction bases left unmatched: 3. The CDR3 spans 14 residues. CDR3 coding DNA: TGTGCCAGCAGCGTAGGCGGGAGGGCAAATACGCAGTATTTT. Residues: CASSVGGRANTQYF. Combining the CDR3 with reference TRBV9 and TRBJ2-3 gives the whole variable domain DSGVTQTPKHLITATGQRVTLRCSPRSGDLSVYWYQQSLDQGLQFLIQYYNGEERAKGNILERFSAQQFPDLHSELNLSSLELGDSALYFCASSVGGRANTQYFGPGTRLTVL.

J is TRBJ2-7 and V is TRBV7-2; 7 bases align to TRBD1. CDR1 and CDR2 from the germline V gene are SGHTA and FQGNSA. The CDR3 is 15 amino acids. Unmatched junction bases numbered 7, after V lost 5 bases and J lost 0 bases. The CDR3 spells CASSTDRLSSYEQYF. The CDR3 nucleotides are TGTGCCAGCAGCACGGACAGGTTGAGCTCCTACGAGCAGTACTTC.

This clone was detected only once. The J gene is TRBJ2-3, the V gene TRBV19; possible D gene TRBD2, 7 bases. With 7 bases removed from V and 3 bases from J, the gap between germline ends came to 17 bases. Per germline, CDR1 LNHDA and CDR2 SQIVND (reference sequence). The CDR3 totals 15 residues. This CDR3 is CASNLGGGATDTQYF. For the CDR3, the DNA is TGTGCCAGTAATCTTGGAGGGGGGGCGACAGATACGCAGTATTTT.

The chain combines TRBV19 with TRBJ1-2, with 8 positions matching TRBD1. The germline V gene encodes CDR1 LNHDA and CDR2 SQIVND (reference sequence). This CDR3 comprises 17 residues. The V gene end was trimmed by 1 base and the J gene end by 4 bases; junction bases not matched to a gene: 11. The CDR3 spells CASSIGTGNYGAYGYTF. CDR3 coding DNA: TGTGCCAGTAGTATAGGGACAGGGAATTACGGGGCCTATGGCTACACCTTC.

The V and J genes are TRBV27 and TRBJ2-5; TRBD1 aligns across 9 bases. Germline lookup yields CDR1 MNHEY and CDR2 SMNVEV (reference sequence). The V and J ends lost 2 bases and 6 bases, in that order; junction bases with no gene match: 4. This CDR3 has 14 residues. As DNA, the CDR3 is TGTGCCAGCAGTTTACCCGACAGGGGGAAGACCCAGTACTTC. This sequence encodes CASSLPDRGKTQYF.

This clone was observed once. J is TRBJ2-7 and V is TRBV6-5; 7 nucleotides agree with TRBD2. The germline CDR1 and CDR2 sequences are MNHEY and SVGAGI. Trimming cost V 10 bases and J 3 bases; bases outside gene matches: 12. The CDR3 is 14 residues long. For the CDR3, the DNA is TGTGCCACCGTGCGGGTAGCGGGCCTCTACGAGCAGTACTTC. Translating it yields CATVRVAGLYEQYF.

The chain has TRBV20-1 and TRBJ2-1; D is perhaps TRBD2 (7 bases). The germline CDR1 and CDR2 sequences are DFQATT and SNEGSKA (reference sequence). The CDR3 contains 16 residues. The V end lost 3 bases, the J end lost 0 bases, and 15 bases lay between the germline ends. As DNA, the CDR3 is TGCAGTGCTAGTGAGGGGGGGCAGAGCTCCTACAATGAGCAGTTCTTC. This gives the protein CSASEGGQSSYNEQFF.

This clone occurred a few times. The rearrangement joins TRBV19 to TRBJ1-1; weak D call: TRBD1 (6 bases). Germline CDR1 and CDR2: LNHDA and SQIVND (reference sequence). The CDR3 contains 16 residues. The V end was cut by 7 bases, the J end by 1 base, with 19 bases between. The CDR3 coding sequence is TGTGCCAGTACCGAGCGGGGGGGGCAAAGGAACACTGAAGCTTTCTTT. Its protein product is CASTERGGQRNTEAFF.

V gene TRBV3-1 (or the pseudogene TRBV3-2) combines with J gene TRBJ2-5; D ambiguous. This CDR3 contains 15 residues. Deletions cut 1 base from V and 4 bases from J, with 13 bases between. Germline V gene sequence: CDR1 LGHDT, CDR2 YNNKEL (reference sequence). CDR3 region: CASSQGGGPGETQYF. CDR3 nucleotide sequence: TGTGCCAGCAGCCAAGGTGGCGGCCCGGGAGAGACCCAGTACTTC.

The V call is TRBV9, the J call TRBJ2-5; 8 bases map to TRBD1. V lost 4 bases, J lost 4 bases, and 9 bases stayed unmatched. CDR1 and CDR2 from the germline V gene are SGDLS and YYNGEE. CDR3 length equals 15 residues. The CDR3 DNA reads as TGTGCCAGCAGCCTGCGACAGGGGAATCTAGAGACCCAGTACTTC. Translation: CASSLRQGNLETQYF.

This clone came up many times. The chain combines TRBV3-1 (or the pseudogene TRBV3-2) with TRBJ2-7, with a possible D match to TRBD1 (6 bases). Germline V gives CDR1 LGHDT, CDR2 YNNKEL (reference sequence). Deletions cut 3 bases from V and 2 bases from J, with 11 bases between. The CDR3 extends over 14 amino acids. CDR3 region: CASSHTGTPYEQYF. CDR3 DNA: TGTGCCAGCAGCCATACCGGGACACCCTACGAGCAGTACTTC.

The genes are TRBV5-4 and TRBJ2-1; D gene ambiguous. Looked up from germline, CDR1 is SGHNT and CDR2 is YYREEE (reference sequence). The CDR3 sequence is 11 residues long. Trimming removed 4 bases from V and 6 bases from J, with 5 bases in between. CDR3 DNA sequence: TGTGCCAGCAGCGGCGGCAATGAGCAGTTCTTC. Protein: CASSGGNEQFF.

The genes are TRBV4-3 and TRBJ2-7, with 11 positions matching TRBD2. This CDR3 region has 17 residues. J gave up 3 bases and V 0 bases, and 7 bases lay outside the gene matches. Germline V gene sequence: CDR1 LGHNA, CDR2 YSLEER. In nucleotides, the CDR3 is TGCGCCAGCAGCCAAGATCAGGTTCTAGCGGGGGGCTACGAGCAGTACTTC. As protein: CASSQDQVLAGGYEQYF.

This chain joins TRBV27 and TRBJ2-5; maybe TRBD1 (6 bases). This CDR3 is 16 amino acids long. Deletions cut 4 bases from V and 1 base from J, with 16 bases between. Germline assignment: CDR1 MNHEY and CDR2 SMNVEV (reference sequence). The CDR3 loop is CASSSGVGASQETQYF. The CDR3 DNA sequence: TGTGCCAGCAGTTCAGGGGTGGGGGCCTCCCAAGAGACCCAGTACTTC.

The rearrangement joins TRBV12-5 to TRBJ2-5; 10 bases match TRBD2. With 0 bases clipped from V and 4 bases from J, the junction kept 8 bases outside the gene matches. Germline V gene data show CDR1 as LGHNT and CDR2 as FRNRAP. CDR3 length: 17 amino acids. CDR3 DNA: TGTGCTAGTGGTTTGGTTGCGAGCGGGGGGGAGTCAGAGACCCAGTACTTC. It encodes CASGLVASGGESETQYF.

The chain has TRBV19 and TRBJ1-1; no reliable D call. CDR1 is LNHDA, CDR2 SQIVND, per germline (reference sequence). Between the trimmed V and J ends, which lost 8 bases and 0 bases, there was a span of 16 bases. This CDR3 contains 15 residues. The CDR3 DNA reads TGTGCCAGTCGTACTTGGAGATCCATGAACACTGAAGCTTTCTTT. As protein: CASRTWRSMNTEAFF.

This chain's CDR3 is CASSSDRDRVYEQYF. The CDR3 DNA sequence: TGTGCCAGCAGCTCTGACCGGGACAGGGTCTACGAGCAGTACTTC. J is TRBJ2-7 and V is TRBV11-2; 9 bases are shared with TRBD1. With 4 bases clipped from V and 3 bases from J, the junction kept 7 bases outside the gene matches. In germline, CDR1 is SGHAT, CDR2 FQNNGV. CDR3 length: 15 residues.

The V gene is TRBV24-1, the J gene TRBJ1-2, with 10 bases identical to TRBD1. The junction had 6 bases not matched to a gene; V was cut back by 5 bases and J by 4 bases. Germline CDR1 and CDR2: KGHDR and SFDVKD. This CDR3 spans 15 amino acids. CDR3 coding DNA: TGTGCCACCAGTGCTGGGACAGGGGAAAGCTATGGCTACACCTTC. Residues: CATSAGTGESYGYTF.

The chain uses TRBV10-3 and TRBJ1-1; TRBD1 agrees at 9 bases. V was pared by 6 bases and J by 1 base, with 3 bases of the junction left unmatched. CDR3 length equals 14 residues. Germline V gives CDR1 ENHRY, CDR2 SYGVKD. The CDR3 DNA reads as TGTGCCATCAGGGAACAGGGGGCGAACACTGAAGCTTTCTTT. Protein product: CAIREQGANTEAFF.

The V call is TRBV5-1, the J call TRBJ2-7; possibly TRBD1 for D (6 bases). Trimming took off 2 bases at V and 2 bases at J, with 14 bases between the two ends. Germline V gives CDR1 SGHRS, CDR2 YFSETQ. The CDR3 contains 15 residues. The CDR3 loop reads CASSFLPGETYEQYF. DNA for the CDR3: TGCGCCAGCAGCTTTCTGCCAGGGGAAACCTACGAGCAGTACTTC.

The chain is built from TRBV4-1 and TRBJ1-6; D ambiguous. V dropped 0 bases and J dropped 5 bases, with 11 bases sitting between them. The germline gives CDR1 MGHRA, CDR2 YSYEKL. This CDR3 is 16 amino acids long. For the CDR3, the DNA is TGCGCCAGCAGCCAAGAAGCCGGAGGGAATAATTCACCCCTCCACTTT. This translates into CASSQEAGGNNSPLHF.